One sample yielded the 15 T cell receptor beta chains listed below, sequenced in a study of blood T cell repertoires in COVID-19. TCRdb's table, derived via immunoSEQ multiplex PCR, lists solely in-frame clones and lacks some. The sample consists of 200,000 to 250,000 clones, 75% to 90% of them appearing once. The sequencing input was peripheral blood. All receptors come from an elderly woman with COVID-19, enrolled during active disease.

Of note for this clone: At one boundary the junction diverges from the germline segment, which might be a read error. The J gene is TRBJ2-7, the V gene TRBV19; unclear D gene. CDR3 length equals 13 residues. CDR1 and CDR2 from the germline V gene are LNHDA and SQIVND (reference sequence). The CDR3 spells CASSLFVNGPAHF. The CDR3 nucleotides are TGTGCCAGTAGTCTTTTTGTCAATGGCCCAGCGCACTTC.

This clone turned up a few times. This sequence joins TRBV6-5 and TRBJ1-2; TRBD1 might be the D (5 bases). The CDR3 covers 12 residues. CDR1 is MNHEY, CDR2 SVGAGI, per germline. Trimming removed 5 bases at V and 3 bases at J, with 7 bases between. The CDR3 sequence is CASSTGDYGYTF. The CDR3 DNA is TGTGCCAGCAGTACGGGGGACTATGGCTACACCTTC.

The rearrangement joins TRBV5-1 to TRBJ1-4; tentative D call: TRBD1 (5 bases). Germline V gives CDR1 SGHRS, CDR2 YFSETQ. Trimming removed 5 bases at V and 4 bases at J, with 15 bases between. This CDR3 has 15 amino acids. The CDR3, as DNA: TGCGCCAGCAGTCCCGGGGGACCGCTTAATGAAAAACTGTTTTTT. The encoded protein is CASSPGGPLNEKLFF.

The V and J genes are TRBV18 and TRBJ1-1; D remains ambiguous. Trimming shortened V by 6 bases and J by 1 base, and 21 bases separated the two germline ends. CDR3 length equals 17 residues. Germline-derived CDR1 and CDR2 are KGHSH and LQKENI. DNA for the CDR3: TGTGCCAGCTCTCCGGGGTCTTGGACGGCGTCGAACACTGAAGCTTTCTTT. Its translation: CASSPGSWTASNTEAFF.

This clone was seen a few times. This rearrangement joins TRBV18 to TRBJ2-7, with 9 bases lining up with TRBD1. V gave up 0 bases and J gave up 4 bases; unmatched junction bases: 4. Germline V gene sequence: CDR1 KGHSH, CDR2 LQKENI. The CDR3 is 15 amino acids. The CDR3 sequence: CASSPPGTGSYEQYF. The CDR3 coding sequence is TGTGCCAGCTCACCACCAGGGACAGGGTCTTACGAGCAGTACTTC.

The CDR3 DNA reads as TGCGCCAGCAGCTTACAGGGTATTGGATCCTATAATTCACCCCTCCACTTT. Translation gives CASSLQGIGSYNSPLHF. The chain uses TRBV5-1 and TRBJ1-6, with D possibly matching TRBD1 (6 bases). Germline values: CDR1 SGHRS, CDR2 YFSETQ. The CDR3 spans 17 residues. Deletions cut 2 bases from V and 1 base from J, with 13 bases between.

V gene TRBV11-2 combines with J gene TRBJ1-1; D might be TRBD1 (5 bases). The CDR3 has 14 amino acids. Germline V gene lookup returns CDR1 SGHAT and CDR2 FQNNGV. Trimming removed 3 bases at V and 1 base at J, with 9 bases between. For the CDR3, the DNA is TGTGCCAGCAGCTTCAGGGTTTGGAACACTGAAGCTTTCTTT. Translating gives CASSFRVWNTEAFF.

This chain connects TRBV6-6 to TRBJ2-1; D not resolved. CDR3 length equals 11 residues. Trimming pared 4 bases from V and 9 bases from J, leaving 7 bases between. CDR1 MNHNY and CDR2 SVGAGI come from the germline V gene (reference sequence). CDR3 region: CASSSSREQFF. The CDR3 DNA sequence: TGTGCCAGCAGTTCTTCCCGTGAGCAGTTCTTC.

The V gene is TRBV6-4, the J gene TRBJ1-1; D unclear. V was cut by 8 bases and J by 0 bases, with 10 bases left in between. The germline CDR1 and CDR2 sequences are MRHNA and SNTAGT. The CDR3 covers 13 residues. The CDR3 nucleotides read TGTGCCAGCTCCAACGGGGTGAACACTGAAGCTTTCTTT. This sequence encodes CASSNGVNTEAFF.

In DNA, the CDR3 is TGCGCCAGCAGCTTTACGACAGGGACGAACACTGAAGCTTTCTTT. Translated: CASSFTTGTNTEAFF. The chain joins TRBV5-1 to TRBJ1-1; 7 bases fit TRBD1. J lost 1 base, V lost 2 bases, and 5 bases had no gene match. The CDR3 has 15 amino acids. Germline loops: CDR1 SGHRS, CDR2 YFSETQ.

The chain links TRBV9 to TRBJ1-2; D remains ambiguous. The V end was cut by 0 bases, the J end by 4 bases, with 4 bases between. Germline assignment: CDR1 SGDLS and CDR2 YYNGEE. The CDR3 spans 12 residues. The CDR3 loop reads CASSVDGYGYTF. DNA of the CDR3: TGTGCCAGCAGCGTAGACGGCTATGGCTACACCTTC.

The genes are TRBV29-1 and TRBJ2-7, with D perhaps matching TRBD1 (6 bases). Trimming cost V 4 bases and J 6 bases, with 10 bases left between them. The CDR3 extends over 11 amino acids. Germline values: CDR1 SQVTM, CDR2 ANQGSEA. The chain's CDR3 is CSVATGLEQYF. For the CDR3, the DNA is TGCAGCGTTGCCACAGGGCTCGAGCAGTACTTC.

This chain connects TRBV2 to TRBJ1-3; D not resolved. V shed 5 bases and J shed 9 bases, with 8 bases lying between them. Per the germline V gene, CDR1 is SNHLY and CDR2 is FYNNEI. CDR3 length: 11 residues. This CDR3 reads CASSYDITIYF. The CDR3 DNA sequence: TGTGCCAGCAGTTACGACATCACCATATATTTT.

This chain links TRBV28 with TRBJ2-7; 10 bases map to TRBD1. The CDR3 has 13 amino acids. Germline loops: CDR1 MDHEN, CDR2 SYDVKM. With 8 bases clipped from V and 4 bases from J, the junction kept 5 bases outside the gene matches. The CDR3 region has the DNA TGTGCCAGCGGACAGGGGGGTATATACGAGCAGTACTTC. It specifies CASGQGGIYEQYF.

The chain has TRBV18 and TRBJ2-1, with 15 bases that match TRBD2. V gave up 5 bases and J gave up 7 bases; unmatched junction bases: 6. This CDR3 is 16 amino acids long. Germline V gives CDR1 KGHSH, CDR2 LQKENI. CDR3 sequence reads: CASSSGLAGGENEQFF. The DNA for the CDR3 is TGTGCCAGCTCATCAGGACTAGCGGGGGGGGAGAATGAGCAGTTCTTC.